The source of this T cell receptor beta chain is a study of T cell responses to AZD1222 COVID-19 vaccine. General study results and limits: Researchers report vaccine-associated CD4 TCRs spanning spike, with dominance at 160-218 and 743-854. Donors, mostly white British, included more females; clonal diversity was possibly underestimated. Breadth and depth of Spike-specific TCRs rose after two AZD1222 doses. Baseline serostatus was positive in only six AZD1222 recipients.

In the case of this clone: The antigen is not known.

The CDR3 contains 17 residues. V gave up 5 bases and J gave up 6 bases, with 21 bases separating them. Per the germline V gene, CDR1 is KGHDR and CDR2 is SFDVKD. Clones were read by immunoSEQ multiplex PCR, and TCRdb kept only the in-frame ones, dropping some. The table shows 130,000 to 150,000 clones, with 88% occurring only once. The TCR was taken from an adult in good health. The source was peripheral blood, collected on day 0 of MenACWY control vaccination. The gene calls are TRBV24-1 and TRBJ2-2; D possibly matches TRBD1 or TRBD2 (7 bases each). The CDR3 here is CATSVPTGAGGAGELFF. DNA of the CDR3: TGTGCCACCAGTGTCCCAACTGGGGCAGGGGGGGCCGGGGAGCTGTTTTTT.